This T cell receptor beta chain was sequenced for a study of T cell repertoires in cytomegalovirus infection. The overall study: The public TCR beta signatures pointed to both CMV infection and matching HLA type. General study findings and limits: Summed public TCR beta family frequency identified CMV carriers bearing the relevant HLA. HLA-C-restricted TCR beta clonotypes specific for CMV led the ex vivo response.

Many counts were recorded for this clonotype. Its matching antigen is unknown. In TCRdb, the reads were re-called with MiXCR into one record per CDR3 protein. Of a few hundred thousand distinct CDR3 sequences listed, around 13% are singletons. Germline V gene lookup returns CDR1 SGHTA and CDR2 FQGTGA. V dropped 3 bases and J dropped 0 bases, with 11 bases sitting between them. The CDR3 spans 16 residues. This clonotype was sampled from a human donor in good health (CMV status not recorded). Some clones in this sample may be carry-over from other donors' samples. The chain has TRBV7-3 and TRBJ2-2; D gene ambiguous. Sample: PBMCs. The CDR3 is CASSLAPPPNTGELFF. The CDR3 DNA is TGTGCCAGCAGCTTGGCTCCTCCCCCGAACACCGGGGAGCTGTTTTTT.